This TCR beta chain derives from a study of blood T cell repertoires in COVID-19. The J segment lost 6 bases and the V segment lost 8 bases, leaving 5 bases of the junction unmatched. This CDR3 has 11 amino acids. Per germline, CDR1 GTSNPN and CDR2 SVGIG (reference sequence). Generated by immunoSEQ multiplex PCR, the TCRdb table keeps only in-frame clones and is missing some. The top ten hold approximately 10% of the sample, which has about 270,000 clones, 83% seen once. The chain joins TRBV30 to TRBJ2-7; 9 bases map to TRBD1. The sequenced material came from peripheral blood. The clonotype comes from a woman aged 45-65 years who had recovered from COVID-19. CDR3 bases: TGTGCCGGGACAGGGTTGAGCGAGCAGTACTTC. Protein product: CAGTGLSEQYF.